This T cell receptor (beta chain) was found in a study of blood T cells in healthy people across ages. Study as a whole: The capture of about one barcoded beta molecule per two T cells was achieved by template switching.

V was clipped by 6 bases and J by 3 bases; unmatched bases: 11. There are 15 residues in the CDR3. Alongside a J-beta primer mix, a sample-barcoded 5' primer served in a second PCR lasting roughly 7 to 12 cycles. A 12-random-nucleotide template-switch adaptor tagged each cDNA molecule. TCRdb itself ran the 5' RACE reads through MiXCR, one entry per CDR3 protein. Among roughly 790,000 distinct CDR3 sequences listed, 40% to 45% were seen once. A note on this clonotype: Its antigen is still unknown.

Findings and limits, study-wide: Donor CMV infection status was unknown, possibly confounding age-related changes in expanded clonotypes.

V gene TRBV12-3 or TRBV12-4 combines with J gene TRBJ2-7; 7 bases line up with TRBD2. The sample taken for sequencing was blood. The sequence was collected from a woman in her fifties or sixties in good health. CDR3: CASRPSRAGNYEQYF. Here the CDR3 DNA reads TGTGCCAGCAGACCGAGTCGAGCGGGGAACTACGAGCAGTACTTC.